The 25 T cell receptor beta chains below were found in one sample sequenced in a study of blood T cell repertoires in COVID-19. Profiled with immunoSEQ multiplex PCR; TCRdb holds only in-frame clones, not every one. The sample contains 95,000 to 150,000 clones, 70% to 85% of which appear only once. Sequences were obtained from peripheral blood. The receptors derive from a woman between 65 and 79 years old with acute or convalescent COVID-19.

The V gene is TRBV7-2, the J gene TRBJ1-6, with 10 nucleotides matching TRBD1. Trimming removed 4 bases from V and 7 bases from J; junction bases left unmatched: 4. The CDR3 is 15 residues long. Germline CDR1 reads SGHTA; CDR2 reads FQGNSA. The CDR3 nucleotides are TGTGCCAGCAGCTCCGGGACAGGGGCGAATTCACCCCTCCACTTT. Amino acids: CASSSGTGANSPLHF.

The chain has TRBV4-3 and TRBJ2-2; no clear D. The CDR3 is made up of 14 amino acids. The germline V gene has CDR1 LGHNA and CDR2 YSLEER. The V end lost 1 base, the J end lost 1 base, and 4 bases lay between the germline ends. DNA for the CDR3: TGCGCCAGCAGCCAAGTCAGGAACACCGGGGAGCTGTTTTTT. Amino acids: CASSQVRNTGELFF.

This chain uses TRBV27 with TRBJ2-1, with 9 bases identical to TRBD2. The CDR3 runs to 15 residues. CDR1 and CDR2 (germline): MNHEY, SMNVEV (reference sequence). The J segment lost 6 bases and the V segment lost 7 bases, leaving 10 bases of the junction unmatched. CDR3 DNA sequence: TGTGCCAGCATGCCCGGCGGGGGGGCCATCAATGAGCAGTTCTTC. This gives the protein CASMPGGGAINEQFF.

The sample holds one count of this clone. V is TRBV11-1 and J is TRBJ1-1; D is unresolved. Trimming took 5 bases from V and 8 from J, leaving 15 bases between them. The CDR3 contains 13 residues. Germline V lookup: CDR1 SGHAT, CDR2 FQDESV (reference sequence). The CDR3 DNA is TGTGCCAGCAGCCGTAGTATTCACGGGGAAGCTTTCTTT. Translation: CASSRSIHGEAFF.

The J gene is TRBJ2-5, the V gene TRBV7-7; 15 nucleotides line up with TRBD2. Trimming cost V 4 bases and J 4 bases; bases outside gene matches: 7. The germline CDR1 and CDR2 sequences are SSHAT and FNYEAQ (reference sequence). The length of the CDR3 is 17 residues. In DNA form, the CDR3 reads TGTGCCAGCAGCTCGGGACTAGCGGGGGGCGGGGGAGAGACCCAGTACTTC. This codes for CASSSGLAGGGGETQYF.

This rearrangement joins TRBV7-8 to TRBJ2-5, with 7 bases matching TRBD2. The CDR3 covers 19 residues. With 5 bases clipped from V and 5 bases from J, the junction kept 23 bases outside the gene matches. Germline CDR1 is SGHVS and CDR2 is FQNEAQ. CDR3 sequence: CASSPHPRGAGQLFETQYF. The CDR3 DNA follows: TGTGCCAGCAGCCCCCACCCACGAGGAGCGGGGCAATTATTTGAGACCCAGTACTTC.

This clone showed up just a few times. The chain carries TRBV19 and TRBJ2-3; possible D gene TRBD2, 7 bases. CDR3 length equals 15 residues. The germline CDR1 and CDR2 sequences are LNHDA and SQIVND (reference sequence). Trimming cost V 5 bases and J 4 bases, with 16 bases left between them. CDR3 region: CASSLVGGQADTQYF. CDR3 sequence (DNA): TGTGCCAGTAGTCTAGTGGGGGGGCAGGCAGATACGCAGTATTTT.

The chain uses TRBV2 and TRBJ1-4, with 7 bases fitting TRBD1. Trimming took 5 bases from V and 2 from J; bases not matched to a gene: 8. This CDR3 is 16 amino acids long. CDR1 SNHLY and CDR2 FYNNEI come from the germline V gene. The CDR3: CASSRDRVATNEKLFF. CDR3 nucleotide sequence: TGTGCCAGCAGTCGTGACAGGGTAGCTACTAATGAAAAACTGTTTTTT. Full variable domain (rest looked up from reference TRBV2 and TRBJ1-4): EPEVTQTPSHQVTQMGQEVILRCVPISNHLYFYWYRQILGQKVEFLVSFYNNEISEKSEIFDDQFSVERPDGSNFTLKIRSTKLEDSAMYFCASSRDRVATNEKLFFGSGTQLSVL.

The CDR3 is CASSGALRETQYF. The CDR3 coding sequence is TGCGCCAGCAGTGGGGCCCTCCGGGAGACCCAGTACTTC. The chain links TRBV10-2 to TRBJ2-5; D is unresolved. With 4 bases removed from V and 5 bases from J, the gap between germline ends came to 11 bases. This CDR3 has 13 amino acids. Germline CDR1 and CDR2: WSHSY and SAAADI.

This chain uses TRBV21-1 with TRBJ1-1; TRBD1 is the table's D call and was not checked against the DNA. TRBV21-1 is flagged as a pseudogene. This CDR3 is built from 16 residues. The chain's CDR3 is CASSKERRGTGTEAFF. As DNA, the CDR3 is TGTGCCAGCAGCAAAGAGAGAAGAGGGACAGGCACTGAAGCTTTCTTT.

The chain employs TRBV19 and TRBJ2-7, with TRBD1 identical over 10 bases. The CDR3 length is 15 residues. V lost 4 bases, J lost 5 bases, and 8 bases stayed unmatched. Germline CDR1 and CDR2: LNHDA and SQIVND (reference sequence). CDR3 sequence: CASSTPGQGRHEQYF. The CDR3 region has the DNA TGTGCCAGTAGTACGCCGGGACAGGGGAGGCACGAGCAGTACTTC.

This chain joins TRBV7-2 and TRBJ2-1, with 11 bases that match TRBD1. This CDR3 is 16 amino acids long. V lost 2 bases to trimming and J lost 9 bases; unmatched junction nucleotides: 9. Germline CDR1 SGHTA, CDR2 FQGNSA. CDR3 sequence: CASSLTPGQGGGEQFF. CDR3 nucleotide sequence: TGTGCCAGCAGCTTAACCCCGGGACAGGGGGGGGGTGAGCAGTTCTTC.

V gene TRBV9 combines with J gene TRBJ2-3; 16 bases fit TRBD2. Looked up from germline, CDR1 is SGDLS and CDR2 is YYNGEE. The J segment lost 5 bases and the V segment lost 2 bases, leaving 2 bases of the junction unmatched. The CDR3 consists of 16 residues. CDR3 DNA: TGTGCCAGCAGCGTGGGGACTAGCGGGGGGGTAGATACGCAGTATTTT. Its protein product is CASSVGTSGGVDTQYF. The variable domain in full, completed from reference TRBV9 and TRBJ2-3, reads DSGVTQTPKHLITATGQRVTLRCSPRSGDLSVYWYQQSLDQGLQFLIQYYNGEERAKGNILERFSAQQFPDLHSELNLSSLELGDSALYFCASSVGTSGGVDTQYFGPGTRLTVL.

CDR3 DNA: TGTGCCAGCAGCCGCGGACAGGGCGATCAGCCCCAGCATTTT. As protein: CASSRGQGDQPQHF. The rearrangement links TRBV5-6 to TRBJ1-5; 8 nucleotides align to TRBD1. V lost 4 bases to trimming and J lost 5 bases; unmatched junction nucleotides: 5. The CDR3 is 14 residues long. CDR1 is SGHDT and CDR2 is YYEEEE in the germline V gene.

V is TRBV5-1 and J is TRBJ1-1, with D tentatively TRBD1 (5 bases). The ends were cut back, 6 bases at V and 4 bases at J, with 13 bases in the middle. Looked up from germline, CDR1 is SGHRS and CDR2 is YFSETQ. This CDR3 spans 13 amino acids. The CDR3 DNA reads TGCGCCAGCACTCCGGGAGGGACCACTGAAGCTTTCTTT. Amino acids: CASTPGGTTEAFF.

This clone came up a few times. This rearrangement joins TRBV29-1 to TRBJ2-3, with 9 positions matching TRBD2. Trimming cost V 2 bases and J 4 bases; bases outside gene matches: 10. Germline loops: CDR1 SQVTM, CDR2 ANQGSEA. CDR3 length: 16 amino acids. The CDR3 is CSVERAFGGGADTQYF. CDR3 sequence (DNA): TGCAGCGTTGAAAGGGCGTTTGGCGGGGGGGCAGATACGCAGTATTTT.

The J gene is TRBJ2-5, the V gene TRBV5-6; weak D call: TRBD1 (6 bases). V lost 3 bases and J lost 7, with 10 bases in between. This CDR3 has 12 amino acids. The germline gives CDR1 SGHDT, CDR2 YYEEEE. This CDR3 reads CASSSGVGTQYF. The CDR3 DNA is TGTGCCAGCAGCTCAGGGGTTGGGACCCAGTACTTC.

The chain couples TRBV5-1 to TRBJ1-1; 10 bases are shared with TRBD1. This CDR3 has 13 residues. The V gene end was trimmed by 4 bases and the J gene end by 5 bases; junction bases not matched to a gene: 2. Germline CDR1 SGHRS, CDR2 YFSETQ. Written as DNA, the CDR3 is TGCGCCAGCAGCCCGGGACAGGGGACTGAAGCTTTCTTT. Its protein product is CASSPGQGTEAFF.

The chain joins TRBV7-8 to TRBJ2-5, with D possibly matching TRBD2 (6 bases). The CDR3 loop spans 14 amino acids. V gave up 2 bases and J gave up 1 base, with 8 bases separating them. CDR1 is SGHVS, CDR2 FQNEAQ, per germline. The CDR3 DNA reads TGTGCCAGCAGCTTAACCGGGAGCCAAGAGACCCAGTACTTC. Translating gives CASSLTGSQETQYF.

This rearrangement joins TRBV19 to TRBJ1-1; 7 bases line up with TRBD1. The CDR3 is 15 amino acids. Trimming cost V 4 bases and J 4 bases; bases outside gene matches: 9. The germline gives CDR1 LNHDA, CDR2 SQIVND (reference sequence). The CDR3 sequence is CASSTIRQGTTEAFF. The CDR3 DNA reads as TGTGCCAGTAGTACCATCCGACAGGGAACCACTGAAGCTTTCTTT.

This clone was counted between two and nine times. The chain combines TRBV27 with TRBJ1-6; 7 bases align to TRBD1. The length of the CDR3 is 14 residues. The trim removed 6 bases at V and 7 bases at J, leaving 6 bases unmatched. Germline V gene sequence: CDR1 MNHEY, CDR2 SMNVEV (reference sequence). In nucleotides, the CDR3 is TGTGCCAGCAGAAGACAGGGTGGAAATTCACCCCTCCACTTT. This codes for CASRRQGGNSPLHF.

V gene TRBV2 combines with J gene TRBJ1-6, with TRBD1 as a possible D gene (6 bases). The germline gives CDR1 SNHLY, CDR2 FYNNEI. The CDR3 has 15 amino acids. V lost 1 base to trimming and J lost 10 bases, with 14 bases between them. DNA for the CDR3: TGTGCCAGCAGTGAAGGGTCAGGGGCAGGATCACCCCTCCACTTT. This translates into CASSEGSGAGSPLHF. The full variable domain, in which reference TRBV2 and TRBJ1-6 provide the parts outside the CDR3, is EPEVTQTPSHQVTQMGQEVILRCVPISNHLYFYWYRQILGQKVEFLVSFYNNEISEKSEIFDDQFSVERPDGSNFTLKIRSTKLEDSAMYFCASSEGSGAGSPLHFGNGTRLTVT.

This chain connects TRBV6-2 or TRBV6-3 to TRBJ1-6, with 11 bases that match TRBD1. Germline V CDR1 and CDR2: MNHEY, SVGEGT. This CDR3 spans 15 amino acids. V gave up 6 bases and J gave up 6 bases; unmatched junction bases: 4. DNA of the CDR3: TGTGCCAGCAGCCCCGGGACAGGGGGTAATTCACCCCTCCACTTT. Amino acids: CASSPGTGGNSPLHF.

The J gene is TRBJ1-1, the V gene TRBV9; a possible D gene is TRBD1 (6 bases). V was pared by 0 bases and J by 4 bases, with 13 bases between. In germline, CDR1 is SGDLS, CDR2 YYNGEE. CDR3 length: 15 amino acids. Written as DNA, the CDR3 is TGTGCCAGCAGCGTAGATCCAGGGGCCGTCACTGAAGCTTTCTTT. This sequence encodes CASSVDPGAVTEAFF.

This chain joins TRBV5-5 and TRBJ2-4; 12 nucleotides agree with TRBD2. Trimming took 1 base from V and 8 from J; bases not matched to a gene: 7. CDR3 length: 16 residues. Germline CDR1 reads SGHKS; CDR2 reads YYEKEE (reference sequence). The CDR3 is CASSLFLAGGQDIQYF. The CDR3 region has the DNA TGTGCCAGCAGCTTGTTCCTAGCGGGGGGGCAGGACATTCAGTACTTC.